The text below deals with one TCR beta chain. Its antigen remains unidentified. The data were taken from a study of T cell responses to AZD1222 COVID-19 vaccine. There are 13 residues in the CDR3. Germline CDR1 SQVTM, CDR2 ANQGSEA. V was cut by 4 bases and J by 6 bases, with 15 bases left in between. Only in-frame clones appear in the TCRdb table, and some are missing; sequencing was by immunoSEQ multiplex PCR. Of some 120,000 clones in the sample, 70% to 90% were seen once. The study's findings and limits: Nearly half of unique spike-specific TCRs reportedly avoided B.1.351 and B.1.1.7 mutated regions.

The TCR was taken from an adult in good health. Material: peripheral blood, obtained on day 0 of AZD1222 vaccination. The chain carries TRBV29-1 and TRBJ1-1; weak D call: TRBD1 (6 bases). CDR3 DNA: TGCAGCGTTGGTCGGCAGGGGAATGCTGAAGCTTTCTTT. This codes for CSVGRQGNAEAFF.